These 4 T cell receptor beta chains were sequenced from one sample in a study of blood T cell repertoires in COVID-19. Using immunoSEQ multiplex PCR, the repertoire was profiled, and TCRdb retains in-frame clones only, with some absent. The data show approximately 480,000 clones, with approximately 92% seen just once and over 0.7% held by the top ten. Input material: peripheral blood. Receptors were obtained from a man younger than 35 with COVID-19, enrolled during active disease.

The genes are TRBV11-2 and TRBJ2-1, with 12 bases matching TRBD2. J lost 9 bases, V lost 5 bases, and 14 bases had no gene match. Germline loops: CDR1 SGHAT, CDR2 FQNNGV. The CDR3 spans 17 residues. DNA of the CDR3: TGTGCCAGCAGCGTTTCCCCATCTAGCGGGAGGGCCATTGAGCAGTTCTTC. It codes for CASSVSPSSGRAIEQFF.

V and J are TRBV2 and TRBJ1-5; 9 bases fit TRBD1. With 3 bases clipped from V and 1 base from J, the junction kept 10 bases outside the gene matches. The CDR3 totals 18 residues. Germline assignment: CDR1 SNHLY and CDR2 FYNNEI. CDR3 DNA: TGTGCCAGCAGTGACAACAGGGGGCTAGGGGTAAGCAATCAGCCCCAGCATTTT. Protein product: CASSDNRGLGVSNQPQHF.

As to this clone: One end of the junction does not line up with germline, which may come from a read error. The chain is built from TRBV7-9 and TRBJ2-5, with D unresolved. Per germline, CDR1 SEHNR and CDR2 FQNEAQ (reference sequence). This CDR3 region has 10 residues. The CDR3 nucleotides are TGTGCCAGCAGCTTAGAATCCGGTGACTTC. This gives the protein CASSLESGDF. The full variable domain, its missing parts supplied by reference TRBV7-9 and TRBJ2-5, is DTGVSQNPRHKITKRGQNVTFRCDPISEHNRLYWYRQTLGQGPEFLTYFQNEAQLEKSRLLSDRFSAERPKGSFSTLEIQRTEQGDSAMYLCASSLESGDFGPGTRLLVL.

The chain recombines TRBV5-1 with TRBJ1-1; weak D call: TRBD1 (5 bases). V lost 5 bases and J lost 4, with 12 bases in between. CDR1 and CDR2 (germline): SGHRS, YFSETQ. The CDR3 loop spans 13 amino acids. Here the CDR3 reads CASRTELGTEAFF. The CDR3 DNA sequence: TGCGCCAGCAGGACAGAGTTGGGCACTGAAGCTTTCTTT.